This T cell receptor (beta chain) appears in the sequencing data of a study of PD-1 blockade in classical Hodgkin lymphoma (dated by TCRdb to the early 2020s). Turning to the overall study: Nivolumab dosing was 3 mg/kg intravenously every 2 weeks, continuing until either disease progression or unacceptable toxicity. The study used TCR beta sequencing and CyTOF to define a peripheral blood immune signature of response to PD-1 blockade in classical Hodgkin lymphoma.

The Qiagen DNeasy kit was used to extract genomic DNA from unsorted PBMCs and from the negatively selected CD4+ and CD8+ fractions. Using primers that anneal to V and J segments, immunoSEQ multiplex PCR amplified the TCR beta CDR3 regions. A synthetic immune receptor repertoire was used to minimize amplification bias, and any residual bias was removed computationally once sequencing was done. Per the authors' processing: Custom Python scripts were used to quantify repertoire diversity as the Shannon entropy index. Unsorted, CD4+ and CD8+ repertoires were examined separately, except in combined analyses, for which CD4+ and CD8+ sequences were merged in silico. Clonal expansion was defined as at least a 2-fold frequency increase after treatment relative to C1D1, with a pseudocount of 0.5 for undetected baseline clones. Singleton clones were defined as clones with 0 or 1 copy at C1D1, and non-singleton clones were defined as clones with 2 or more copies. Clones expanded in unsorted samples were labelled as CD4+, CD8+ or unknown by matching protein sequences in sorted samples from the same patient. Wilcoxon tests on paired samples were used to test diversity changes from C1D1 to C4D1. TCRdb limited this immuneACCESS table to in-frame rearrangements with V and J called. A share of clones is missing; checked studies link under half to unresolved V genes, and the rest is unexplained. That table furnishes V, J and clone size, whereas the DNA furnished D and trimming. In all, the sample holds just under 65,000 clones, and approximately 94% of those were seen once. The ten largest account for roughly 8% of the sample.

V is cut back by 3 bases and J by 2 bases, with 4 bases in the junction unmatched. CDR1 and CDR2 are drawn from the germline V gene (reference sequence): MNHEY, SMNVEV. From cysteine to phenylalanine, the CDR3 is 16 amino acids long. Only the CDR3 DNA stays, 48 bases, in frame from base 1. The time point label here, explained by the study, means: cycle 4 day 1 (C4D1), after less than 7 weeks of nivolumab. Every trial patient had relapsed following autologous stem cell transplantation, and prior brentuximab vedotin exposure was what differed among cohorts A, B and C. The trial cohort included fewer than 60 patients with relapsed/refractory classical Hodgkin lymphoma, and each patient had a best overall response of complete response, partial response or progressive disease. Single-agent nivolumab was administered to trial patients in the multi-cohort phase II CheckMate 205 trial. An independent review committee assessed best overall response by applying the 2007 International Working Group response criteria. Trial PBMCs were collected just before the start of nivolumab (C1D1) and during therapy at cycle 2 day 1 and cycle 4 day 1. Peripheral blood was collected in 8 mL Vacutainer Cell Preparation Tubes, from which PBMCs were isolated by centrifugation and then cryopreserved.

This clone was detected once. It lacks a known antigen. Per-base qualities were not stored, and no clone one base away is much larger. The sample carries other DNA sequences with the same CDR3. The paper as a whole reports these results and caveats: Diversity was lower in patients who began nivolumab less than 1 year after ASCT, so these patients were left out of later analyses to avoid confounding by immune reconstitution. Baseline diversity similar to that of newly diagnosed patients was observed in trial patients achieving complete response, whereas significantly lower diversity was observed in partial responders and progressors. Baseline TCR diversity was reported to be lower in newly diagnosed patients than in healthy donors, and even lower in relapsed/refractory patients. CD4+ but not CD8+ TCR diversity rose significantly by C4D1 (p=0.0027 vs p=0.16), most apparent in complete responders (p=0.02). The study covered only a single clinical trial cohort, and the causes of the repertoire differences, possibly disease activity or prior therapy, were still not defined.

This clonotype originated in a human donor with classical Hodgkin lymphoma. Material: peripheral blood mononuclear cells (PBMCs), obtained before the fourth cycle of nivolumab. The rearranged segments are TRBV27 and TRBJ2-7; 13 bases in the middle match TRBD2. For the CDR3, the sequence is CASSFSGTSGTYEQYF. Here is the DNA: TGTGCCAGCAGTTTCTCCGGGACTAGCGGGACCTACGAGCAGTACTTC.